This entry concerns a single T cell receptor (beta chain). The V end was cut by 2 bases, the J end by 1 base, with 19 bases between. The CDR3 loop spans 17 amino acids. Germline CDR1 is GTSNPN and CDR2 is SVGIG (reference sequence). These data belong to a study of early T cells in non-severe SARS-CoV-2 infection. A single record per CDR3 protein comes from TCRdb applying MiXCR to the 5' RACE reads. The sample has approximately 110,000 distinct CDR3 sequences, under 15% seen once. The rearrangement uses TRBV30 and TRBJ2-3; a weak D match, TRBD2 (5 bases). Sequences were obtained from whole blood. The receptor was derived from an adult who was a healthcare worker with PCR-confirmed SARS-CoV-2 infection or an uninfected control (not recorded which). In nucleotides, the CDR3 is TGTGCCTGGAGTCCCCAAGGGCGAGTCGGGGGCACAGATACGCAGTATTTT. Its translation: CAWSPQGRVGGTDTQYF.